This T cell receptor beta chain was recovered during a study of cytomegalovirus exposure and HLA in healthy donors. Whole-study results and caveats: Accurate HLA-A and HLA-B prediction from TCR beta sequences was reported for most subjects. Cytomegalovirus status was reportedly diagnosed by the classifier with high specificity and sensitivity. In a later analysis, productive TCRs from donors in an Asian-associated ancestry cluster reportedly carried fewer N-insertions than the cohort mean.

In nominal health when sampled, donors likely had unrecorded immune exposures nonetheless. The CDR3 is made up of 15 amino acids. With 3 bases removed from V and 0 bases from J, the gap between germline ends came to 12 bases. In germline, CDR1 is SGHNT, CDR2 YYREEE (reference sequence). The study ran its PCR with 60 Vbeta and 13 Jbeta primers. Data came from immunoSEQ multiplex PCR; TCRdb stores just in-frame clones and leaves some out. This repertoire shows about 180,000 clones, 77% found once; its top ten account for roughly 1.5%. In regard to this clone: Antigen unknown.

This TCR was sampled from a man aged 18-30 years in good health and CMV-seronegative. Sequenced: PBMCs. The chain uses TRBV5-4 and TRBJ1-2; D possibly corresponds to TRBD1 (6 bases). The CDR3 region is CASSSLRTANYGYTF. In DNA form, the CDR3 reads TGTGCCAGCAGCTCGTTAAGGACAGCTAACTATGGCTACACCTTC.